The present TCR beta chain was sequenced within a study of blood T cell repertoires in COVID-19. Study background: The cDNA or gDNA used as material had been derived from T cells, B-cell-depleted T cells, or PBMCs.

Source study methods: Estimation of nucleated cell counts was performed using reference gene primer amplification. Libraries were prepared by immunoSEQ multiplex PCR; TCRdb keeps only in-frame clonotypes and omits some of them. V, J and clone size derive from that table, while D and trimming were established from the DNA sequence. The sample lists 140,000 to 150,000 clones, 86% seen once, with approximately 4.5% in the top ten. CDR3 length: 17 residues. CDR1 SGHRS and CDR2 YFSETQ come from the germline V gene. V lost 4 bases to trimming and J lost 2 bases; unmatched junction nucleotides: 10. The participants were between about 18 and 90 years old and came from under 25 US areas. Resolution of symptoms, clearance, or two negative PCRs was present in recovered Cohort 3 donors.

Source material: PBMCs or T cells enriched from blood (not recorded which). The V gene is TRBV5-1, the J gene TRBJ2-1; 9 bases line up with TRBD1. This receptor was obtained from a man aged 45 to 65 who had recovered from COVID-19. The CDR3 protein is CASSGTSRDRAYNEQFF. The DNA for the CDR3 is TGCGCCAGCAGCGGAACGTCCCGGGACAGGGCCTACAATGAGCAGTTCTTC.